Listed below are T cell receptor beta chains from one sample, sequenced in a study of identical twins. MiXCR, run by TCRdb on the 5' RACE reads, gives a single entry per CDR3 protein. The sample includes 210,000 or so distinct CDR3 sequences, approximately 8.3% of them seen just once. A further study also used this sample, focusing on yellow fever vaccine responses in identical twins.

Material for sequencing was memory (CD45RO+) T cells sorted from blood. The receptors were sampled from a woman under 30 in good health. The CDR3 runs from the conserved cysteine through the conserved F or W. A D gene is named only where the DNA matches it firmly. Rows give clone size only sometimes, using once, few, many, or a class for an expanded clone.

CDR3 length	V gene	D gene	J gene	clone size	CDR3 protein	CDR3 DNA
12	TRBV15	-	TRBJ2-3	many	CATSRDEDTQYF	TGTGCCACCAGCAGAGATGAGGATACGCAGTATTTT
13	TRBV29-1	-	TRBJ2-5	many	CSVATSNLETQYF	TGCAGCGTTGCCACCTCGAATTTGGAGACCCAGTACTTC
12	TRBV6-1	TRBD1	TRBJ1-2	few	CASAGTGGLYTF	TGTGCCAGCGCCGGGACAGGGGGGCTCTACACCTTC
16	TRBV2	TRBD1	TRBJ2-6	few	CATTGTALSGANVLTF	TGTGCCACGACCGGGACAGCCCTCTCTGGGGCCAACGTCCTGACTTTC
11	TRBV7-6	-	TRBJ2-7	-	CASTDGDEQYF	TGTGCCAGCACCGATGGGGACGAGCAGTACTTC
16	TRBV20-1	-	TRBJ1-2	-	CSASEDGQAAGYGYTF	TGCAGTGCTAGTGAGGACGGGCAGGCGGCAGGGTATGGCTACACCTTC
17	TRBV6-2/TRBV6-3	TRBD2	TRBJ2-5	-	CASSYSVLADFQETQYF	TGTGCCAGCAGTTACTCGGTTCTAGCGGATTTCCAAGAGACCCAGTACTTC
14	TRBV6-1	TRBD1	TRBJ1-2	many	CASSDGQGDYGYTF	TGTGCCAGCAGTGATGGACAGGGTGACTATGGCTACACCTTC
15	TRBV7-8	-	TRBJ1-3	-	CASSLNSNSGNTIYF	TGTGCCAGCAGCTTAAACTCCAACTCTGGAAACACCATATATTTT
14	TRBV20-1	-	TRBJ1-3	few	CSASFQGAGNTIYF	TGCAGTGCTAGTTTCCAGGGTGCGGGAAACACCATATATTTT
13	TRBV20-1	-	TRBJ1-3	-	CSARIDSQNTIYF	TGCAGTGCTAGAATTGACAGCCAAAACACCATATATTTT
13	TRBV27	-	TRBJ2-7	few	CASSLLGTYEQYF	TGTGCCAGCAGTTTACTAGGGACGTACGAGCAGTACTTC
16	TRBV5-1	-	TRBJ2-4	few	CASSPGTHLAKNIQYF	TGCGCCAGCAGCCCCGGGACTCATCTAGCCAAAAACATTCAGTACTTC
15	TRBV7-2	-	TRBJ2-7	few	CASSPSVGGGTEQYF	TGTGCCAGCAGCCCCTCCGTTGGCGGGGGCACCGAGCAGTACTTC
15	TRBV3-1	TRBD2	TRBJ2-2	few	CASSQKWGGAGELFF	TGTGCCAGCAGCCAAAAGTGGGGGGGAGCCGGGGAGCTGTTTTTT
12	TRBV2	-	TRBJ2-7	once	CASLSQGYEQYF	TGTGCCAGCCTCTCACAGGGATACGAGCAGTACTTC
15	TRBV5-6	TRBD2	TRBJ2-1	many	CASSLSGGGYNEQFF	TGTGCCAGCAGCTTGTCGGGCGGGGGTTACAATGAGCAGTTCTTC
15	TRBV7-9	-	TRBJ2-2	-	CASSFKGPNTGELFF	TGTGCCAGCAGCTTCAAGGGGCCGAACACCGGGGAGCTGTTTTTT
15	TRBV27	TRBD2	TRBJ2-3	many	CASSLKRGRPDTQYF	TGTGCCAGCAGTTTAAAGCGGGGGCGTCCAGATACGCAGTATTTT
13	TRBV20-1	-	TRBJ1-3	-	CSARSVSGNTIYF	TGCAGTGCTAGGTCGGTCTCGGGAAACACCATATATTTT
15	TRBV7-8	-	TRBJ2-7	-	CASSLTGGSSYEQYF	TGTGCCAGCAGCTTAACGGGCGGCAGCTCCTACGAGCAGTACTTC
16	TRBV27	TRBD1	TRBJ2-7	many	CASSRKTGQGLHEQYF	TGTGCCAGCAGTCGAAAAACCGGACAGGGCTTGCACGAGCAGTACTTC
14	TRBV12-3/TRBV12-4	TRBD2	TRBJ2-7	-	CASTNSGRQSEQYF	TGTGCCAGCACCAATAGCGGGAGGCAGTCCGAGCAGTACTTC
14	TRBV7-2	TRBD2	TRBJ2-7	many	CASRFSLAGHEQYF	TGTGCCAGCAGGTTTTCTTTAGCGGGCCACGAGCAGTACTTC
13	TRBV5-1	-	TRBJ1-1	-	CASSDNSPGEAFF	TGCGCCAGCAGCGATAATTCACCGGGTGAAGCTTTCTTT
15	TRBV24-1	TRBD1	TRBJ2-5	-	CATSDRTGIRETQYF	TGTGCCACCAGTGACCGGACAGGGATAAGGGAGACCCAGTACTTC
16	TRBV10-1	-	TRBJ1-1	-	CASSGFRDTGNTEAFF	TGCGCCAGCAGCGGGTTCCGGGACACAGGGAACACTGAAGCTTTCTTT
17	TRBV12-3/TRBV12-4	TRBD2	TRBJ2-2	many	CASSLSLTGGNTGELFF	TGTGCCAGCAGTTTATCCCTAACGGGGGGGAACACCGGGGAGCTGTTTTTT
12	TRBV18	-	TRBJ1-2	few	CASSPDSDGYTF	TGTGCCAGCTCACCGGACAGCGATGGCTACACCTTC
15	TRBV6-5	-	TRBJ1-4	many	CASSLGRLDMEKLFF	TGTGCCAGCAGCTTAGGACGCCTAGATATGGAAAAACTGTTTTTT
16	TRBV11-2	-	TRBJ1-1	few	CASSLEVRIRNTEAFF	TGTGCCAGCAGCTTAGAAGTACGCATTCGGAACACTGAAGCTTTCTTT
16	TRBV5-1	-	TRBJ1-1	few	CASSLEGFHGNTEAFF	TGCGCCAGCAGCTTGGAAGGGTTCCATGGGAACACTGAAGCTTTCTTT
14	TRBV5-1	TRBD1	TRBJ2-7	many	CASSLAGTDYEQYF	TGCGCCAGCAGCTTGGCCGGGACAGATTACGAGCAGTACTTC
12	TRBV2	-	TRBJ2-7	many	CASSAKVGEQYF	TGTGCCAGCAGTGCGAAGGTGGGCGAGCAGTACTTC
15	TRBV12-3/TRBV12-4	-	TRBJ1-5	many	CASSFNKAPNQPQHF	TGTGCCAGCAGTTTTAACAAGGCCCCAAATCAGCCCCAGCATTTT
17	TRBV11-2	-	TRBJ2-6	-	CASSLGVGLPGANVLTF	TGTGCCAGCAGCTTAGGGGTAGGGCTACCTGGGGCCAACGTCCTGACTTTC
16	TRBV5-1	-	TRBJ2-7	many	CASSRGYSDSSYEQYF	TGCGCCAGCAGTCGCGGATATAGCGACAGCTCCTACGAGCAGTACTTC
15	TRBV12-3/TRBV12-4	TRBD1	TRBJ2-7	many	CASRAGTGSSYEQYF	TGTGCCAGCAGGGCCGGGACAGGGAGCTCCTACGAGCAGTACTTC
15	TRBV28	-	TRBJ2-5	many	CASSQLDEPRETQYF	TGTGCCAGCAGTCAACTAGATGAACCCCGAGAGACCCAGTACTTC
15	TRBV7-2	TRBD2	TRBJ2-7	few	CASSLEASGIGEQYF	TGTGCCAGCAGCTTAGAGGCTAGCGGGATTGGCGAGCAGTACTTC
16	TRBV12-3/TRBV12-4	TRBD2	TRBJ2-1	few	CASSFGGGRAYNEQFF	TGTGCCAGCAGTTTCGGTGGCGGGAGGGCCTACAATGAGCAGTTCTTC